The rows below give T cell receptor beta chains drawn from one sample of a study of shared clonotypes between healthy human individuals. Sequenced by immunoSEQ multiplex PCR; TCRdb stores in-frame clones only, minus some. The data hold around 600,000 clones, with more than 95% observed a single time. The sequenced sample was naive CD4+ T cells sorted from blood. These receptors were collected from a woman in her twenties or thirties in good health. The CDR3 runs from the conserved cysteine through the conserved F or W. D genes are given only for firm matches. A clone size is listed for some rows: how often the clone was seen (once, few, many), or a class if it is expanded.

.	TRBV19	TRBJ2-5	TRBD2	CASSPGGPRETQYF	TGTGCCAGTAGTCCGGGAGGGCCTCGGGAGACCCAGTACTTC
.	TRBV7-9	TRBJ1-2	.	CASSLAGLRPGEQWGYTF	TGTGCCAGCAGCTTGGCTGGGTTAAGGCCCGGCGAGCAATGGGGCTACACCTTC
.	TRBV28	TRBJ2-3	.	CASSFKQGTDTQYF	TGTGCCAGCAGTTTTAAACAGGGAACAGATACGCAGTATTTT
.	TRBV28	TRBJ2-7	.	CASRRDRGYEQYF	TGTGCCAGCAGGCGGGACCGGGGCTACGAGCAGTACTTC
once	TRBV6-5	TRBJ2-7	TRBD1	CASRLGTGSYEQYF	TGTGCCAGCAGACTCGGGACAGGCTCCTACGAGCAGTACTTC
.	TRBV4-2	TRBJ2-7	TRBD2	CASSQGNGRTYEQYF	TGTGCCAGCAGCCAAGGGAACGGGAGGACCTACGAGCAGTACTTC
.	TRBV18	TRBJ2-5	TRBD1	CASSPPGQKVQETQYF	TGTGCCAGCTCACCCCCGGGACAGAAGGTCCAAGAGACCCAGTACTTC
.	TRBV5-1	TRBJ2-3	TRBD1	CASSLGQSGGTDTQYF	TGCGCCAGCAGCTTGGGGCAATCAGGGGGTACAGATACGCAGTATTTT
.	TRBV28	TRBJ1-2	.	CASSPHSGYTF	TGTGCCAGCAGTCCCCACAGTGGCTACACCTTC
.	TRBV21-1	TRBJ2-2	.	CASRPFGYTGELFF	TGTGCCAGCAGGCCCTTTGGATACACCGGGGAGCTGTTTTTT
.	TRBV27	TRBJ2-7	.	CATHRVPYEQYF	TGTGCCACCCACAGGGTCCCCTACGAGCAGTACTTC
.	TRBV5-5	TRBJ2-1	TRBD2	CASSPPGLAQGGGEQFF	TGTGCCAGCAGCCCACCAGGACTAGCGCAAGGAGGGGGGGAGCAGTTCTTC
.	TRBV7-9	TRBJ2-3	TRBD2	CASSQARTSGYTDTQYF	TGTGCCAGCAGCCAAGCGAGGACTAGCGGATACACAGATACGCAGTATTTT
.	TRBV7-6	TRBJ2-3	.	CASSLPLGDTDTQYF	TGTGCCAGCAGCCTCCCTCTAGGGGACACAGATACGCAGTATTTT
.	TRBV19	TRBJ2-5	.	CASSIEAGASGETQYF	TGTGCCAGTAGTATAGAGGCAGGGGCCAGTGGAGAGACCCAGTACTTC
.	TRBV27	TRBJ1-2	.	CASSLFRGGGYTF	TGTGCCAGCAGTTTATTCAGGGGTGGGGGCTACACCTTC
.	TRBV11-2	TRBJ2-1	TRBD1	CASSPVQGAVNEQFF	TGTGCCAGCAGCCCTGTTCAGGGGGCGGTGAATGAGCAGTTCTTC
.	TRBV19	TRBJ2-7	TRBD2	CASSTSGEPYEQYF	TGTGCCAGTAGTACTAGCGGGGAGCCCTACGAGCAGTACTTC
.	TRBV6-5	TRBJ1-2	.	CASGLGGYGYTF	TGTGCCAGCGGATTGGGGGGCTATGGCTACACCTTC
.	TRBV28	TRBJ2-1	.	CASRGVLAFPNEQFF	TGTGCCAGCAGAGGGGTATTAGCGTTTCCCAATGAGCAGTTCTTC
.	TRBV28	TRBJ2-7	.	CASSYRPGASSYEQYF	TGTGCCAGCAGTTATCGACCAGGGGCGAGCTCCTACGAGCAGTACTTC
.	TRBV5-4	TRBJ2-7	.	CASSLAFGSTYEQYF	TGTGCCAGCAGCTTGGCCTTCGGCTCTACCTACGAGCAGTACTTC
.	TRBV27	TRBJ2-7	TRBD2	CASSFQAGRAYEQYF	TGTGCCAGCAGTTTTCAGGCCGGGAGGGCCTACGAGCAGTACTTC
.	TRBV5-1	TRBJ2-7	TRBD1	CASSVHTGDYEQYF	TGCGCCAGCAGCGTCCATACAGGGGACTACGAGCAGTACTTC
.	TRBV18	TRBJ2-7	.	CASSPDEDEQYF	TGTGCCAGCTCACCTGACGAAGACGAGCAGTACTTC
.	TRBV5-1	TRBJ2-2	TRBD2	CASRHGLAGNRGTGELFF	TGCGCCAGCCGACATGGACTAGCGGGAAATCGTGGCACCGGGGAGCTGTTTTTT
.	TRBV11-2	TRBJ2-7	TRBD1	CASSDRGDEQYF	TGTGCCAGCAGCGACAGGGGGGACGAGCAGTACTTC
.	TRBV27	TRBJ2-1	TRBD2	CASGSGSSYNEQFF	TGTGCCAGCGGTAGCGGGAGCTCCTACAATGAGCAGTTCTTC
.	TRBV28	TRBJ1-2	.	CASSSSGTEHYGYTF	TGTGCCAGCAGTTCTTCCGGGACGGAGCACTATGGCTACACCTTC
.	TRBV5-4	TRBJ1-4	.	CASSLRSAANEKLFF	TGTGCCAGCAGCTTGAGGTCAGCGGCTAATGAAAAACTGTTTTTT
once	TRBV27	TRBJ2-2	.	CASAYLIQGFGELFF	TGTGCCAGCGCTTACCTGATACAGGGCTTTGGGGAGCTGTTTTTT